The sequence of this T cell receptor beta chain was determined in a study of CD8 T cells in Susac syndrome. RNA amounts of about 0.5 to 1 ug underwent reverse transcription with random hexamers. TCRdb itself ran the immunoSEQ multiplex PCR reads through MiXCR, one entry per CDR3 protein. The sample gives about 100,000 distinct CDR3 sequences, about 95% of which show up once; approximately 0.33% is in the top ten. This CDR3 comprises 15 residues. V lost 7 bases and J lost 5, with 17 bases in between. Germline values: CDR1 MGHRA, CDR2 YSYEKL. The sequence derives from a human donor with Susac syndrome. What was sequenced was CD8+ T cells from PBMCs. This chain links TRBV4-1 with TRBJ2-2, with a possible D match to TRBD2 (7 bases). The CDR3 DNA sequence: TGCGCCAGCAATCCCCGGGGGGCGGGAACCGGGGAGCTGTTTTTT. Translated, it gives CASNPRGAGTGELFF.